Presented here are 3 T cell receptor beta chains from one specimen sequenced in a study of CD8 T cells in ankylosing spondylitis. Whole-study findings and limits: Blood of patients with ankylosing spondylitis appeared to be characterized by a TCR beta motif of about eight highly homologous variants.

These TCRs are of unknown antigen specificity. TCRdb reanalysed the 5' RACE reads using MiXCR and keeps one entry per CDR3 protein. The table includes 750,000 to 850,000 distinct CDR3 sequences, approximately 12% detected once. Sequenced: blood, either unsorted or a sorted T cell fraction (not recorded which). The receptors were gathered from a male donor with ankylosing spondylitis.

The CDR3 protein is CASSSRPGISYEQYF. The CDR3 DNA follows: TGTGCCAGCAGCTCCAGGCCAGGAATCTCCTACGAGCAGTACTTC. The chain joins TRBV7-2 to TRBJ2-7; D not certain. The CDR3 extends over 15 amino acids. Looked up from germline, CDR1 is SGHTA and CDR2 is FQGNSA. Deletions cut 4 bases from V and 0 bases from J, with 13 bases between. Full variable domain (rest looked up from reference TRBV7-2 and TRBJ2-7): GAGVSQSPSNKVTEKGKDVELRCDPISGHTALYWYRQSLGQGLEFLIYFQGNSAPDKSGLPSDRFSAERTGGSVSTLTIQRTQQEDSAVYLCASSSRPGISYEQYFGPGTRLTVT.

This chain uses TRBV29-1 with TRBJ2-2, with D uncertain. This CDR3 has 11 amino acids. CDR1 is SQVTM and CDR2 is ANQGSEA in the germline V gene. The V end was cut by 8 bases, the J end by 0 bases, with 4 bases between. In nucleotides, the CDR3 is TGCAGCTACTCGAACACCGGGGAGCTGTTTTTT. It encodes CSYSNTGELFF.

This clonotype has more than one count but fewer than ten. V usage is TRBV28 and J usage is TRBJ2-1, with 12 bases fitting TRBD2. The trim removed 5 bases at V and 4 bases at J, leaving 6 bases unmatched. Germline V gene lookup returns CDR1 MDHEN and CDR2 SYDVKM. The CDR3 length is 16 residues. The CDR3 loop is CASSTTSGRLYNEQFF. CDR3 DNA sequence: TGTGCCAGCAGTACCACTAGCGGGAGGCTATACAATGAGCAGTTCTTC. Full variable domain (outside the CDR3, taken from reference TRBV28 and TRBJ2-1): DVKVTQSSRYLVKRTGEKVFLECVQDMDHENMFWYRQDPGLGLRLIYFSYDVKMKEKGDIPEGYSVSREKKERFSLILESASTNQTSMYLCASSTTSGRLYNEQFFGPGTRLTVL.